This T cell receptor beta chain was found in a study of T cells in Graves' hyperthyroidism and ophthalmopathy. With V trimmed by 6 bases and J by 2 bases, 3 bases remained unmatched. CDR3 length: 14 residues. The germline V gene encodes CDR1 ENHRY and CDR2 SYGVKD. Amplification of TCR beta CDR3 regions used RNA as the template. The HTBI primer set served for first-round RT-PCR of the TCR CDR3. TCRdb analysed the multiplex PCR reads with MiXCR anew, one entry per CDR3 protein. The sample has over 350,000 distinct CDR3 sequences; 18% are singletons. V usage is TRBV10-3 and J usage is TRBJ2-3; TRBD1 agrees at 9 bases. The sample was blood. The TCR originated in a man between 18 and 29 years old with Graves' ophthalmopathy. CDR3 sequence (DNA): TGTGCCATCAGACAGGGGGCACACACAGATACGCAGTATTTT. It specifies CAIRQGAHTDTQYF.